The next 25 T cell receptor beta chains were all read from a single sample in a study of graft-versus-host responses after intestinal transplantation (dated by TCRdb to the early 2020s). Their cognate antigens are unknown. Explained via the paper, the time point label denotes: cells obtained before transplantation from donor or recipient. Library preparation used the immunoSEQ multiplex PCR assay. This immuneACCESS table, as held by TCRdb, lists in-frame sequences with V and J called but not all clones. Of the missing ones, under half trace to an unresolved V gene in checked studies; the others have no known cause. This sample lists tens of thousands of clones; about 93% were detected once. The ten largest clones add up to roughly 0.5% of the sample. This material consisted of unstimulated CD8+ T cells sorted from spleen or lymph node cells, taken before intestinal transplant. These receptors originate from a human donor who received an intestinal transplant.

The chain combines TRBV19 with TRBJ2-7; D is unclear. Trimming cost V 5 bases and J 2 bases, with 13 bases left between them. Germline CDR1 LNHDA, CDR2 SQIVND (reference sequence). The CDR3 has 14 residues. In DNA, the CDR3 is TGTGCCAGTAGTCATGGGTCGGGTACCTACGAGCAGTACTTC. This translates into CASSHGSGTYEQYF.

V is TRBV7-9 and J is TRBJ1-2; D remains ambiguous. The V end lost 4 bases, the J end lost 5 bases, and 14 bases lay between the germline ends. The CDR3 has 14 residues. CDR1 and CDR2 (germline): SEHNR, FQNEAQ (reference sequence). The CDR3 loop is CASSYLTPSYGYTF. CDR3 sequence (DNA): TGTGCCAGCAGCTACTTGACACCATCTTATGGCTACACCTTC. Using reference TRBV7-9 and TRBJ1-2 for the parts outside the CDR3, the full variable domain is DTGVSQNPRHKITKRGQNVTFRCDPISEHNRLYWYRQTLGQGPEFLTYFQNEAQLEKSRLLSDRFSAERPKGSFSTLEIQRTEQGDSAMYLCASSYLTPSYGYTFGSGTRLTVV.

This clone is a singleton in its sample. The J gene is TRBJ2-1, the V gene TRBV27; 13 nucleotides line up with TRBD2. The length of the CDR3 is 15 residues. Trimming at V came to 7 bases and at J to 4 bases, leaving 4 bases not matched to a gene. CDR1 and CDR2 from the germline V gene are MNHEY and SMNVEV (reference sequence). The CDR3 is CASMGGLAGYNEQFF. CDR3 in DNA: TGTGCCAGCATGGGGGGACTAGCGGGATACAATGAGCAGTTCTTC.

This rearrangement joins TRBV5-1 to TRBJ2-5, with D perhaps matching TRBD2 (6 bases). The end of the DNA aligns better with TRBJ2-7, so the J call may be wrong. Germline V gene data show CDR1 as SGHRS and CDR2 as YFSETQ. The CDR3 sequence is 16 residues long. CDR3 amino acids: CASSLGGVRLHYEQYF. As DNA, the CDR3 is TGCGCCAGCAGCTTGGGGGGGGTTAGGTTGCACTACGAGCAGTACTTC.

This chain connects TRBV4-1 to TRBJ2-3; 12 bases line up with TRBD2. CDR1 is MGHRA, CDR2 YSYEKL, per germline. This CDR3 spans 17 amino acids. The V segment lost 5 bases and the J segment 0 bases; nucleotides outside the gene matches: 6. CDR3 nucleotide sequence: TGCGCCAGCAGCGGACTAGCGGGAACGGAGAGCACAGATACGCAGTATTTT. It is translated as CASSGLAGTESTDTQYF.

The chain carries TRBV27 and TRBJ2-7; 7 bases agree with TRBD1. The CDR3 is 15 amino acids. Germline trimming cut 6 bases from V and 5 bases from J; bases unmatched to any gene: 13. In germline, CDR1 is MNHEY, CDR2 SMNVEV (reference sequence). CDR3 in amino acids: CASSHRQGGIDEQYF. CDR3 sequence (DNA): TGTGCCAGCAGCCACCGACAGGGTGGTATTGACGAGCAGTACTTC.

This CDR3 reads CASSSLAGGPSEQFF. CDR3 in DNA: TGTGCCAGCAGTTCGCTAGCGGGAGGGCCCAGTGAGCAGTTCTTC. This sequence joins TRBV6-6 and TRBJ2-1, with TRBD2 identical over 12 bases. With 4 bases clipped from V and 9 bases from J, the junction kept 7 bases outside the gene matches. Per germline, CDR1 MNHNY and CDR2 SVGAGI (reference sequence). The CDR3 runs 15 residues.

In its sample, this clone was seen a few times. The chain is built from TRBV2 and TRBJ1-2; D gene ambiguous. Trimming took off 7 bases at V and 4 bases at J, with 7 bases between the two ends. Germline loops: CDR1 SNHLY, CDR2 FYNNEI. The CDR3 is 11 amino acids. The CDR3 protein is CASIGSYGYTF. The CDR3 region has the DNA TGTGCCAGCATTGGTAGCTATGGCTACACCTTC. Filled out from reference TRBV2 and TRBJ1-2, the complete variable domain reads EPEVTQTPSHQVTQMGQEVILRCVPISNHLYFYWYRQILGQKVEFLVSFYNNEISEKSEIFDDQFSVERPDGSNFTLKIRSTKLEDSAMYFCASIGSYGYTFGSGTRLTVV.

The rearrangement uses TRBV6-6 and TRBJ2-1; D not resolved. The germline CDR1 and CDR2 sequences are MNHNY and SVGAGI (reference sequence). Trimming took 3 bases from V and 8 from J, leaving 11 bases between them. There are 13 residues in the CDR3. The CDR3 sequence is CASSYSGAYEQFF. The CDR3 DNA sequence: TGTGCCAGCAGTTATTCCGGAGCTTATGAGCAGTTCTTC.

The J gene is TRBJ2-3, the V gene TRBV30; 8 bases line up with TRBD1. V was clipped by 8 bases and J by 4 bases; unmatched bases: 5. The CDR3 loop spans 12 amino acids. Per the germline V gene, CDR1 is GTSNPN and CDR2 is SVGIG (reference sequence). The CDR3 nucleotides are TGTGCCGGAACAGGGGGTTCAGATACGCAGTATTTT. This sequence encodes CAGTGGSDTQYF.

This chain connects TRBV7-9 to TRBJ2-7; tentative D call: TRBD1 (5 bases). Trimming removed 6 bases from V and 1 base from J, with 19 bases in between. The CDR3 consists of 16 residues. CDR1 is SEHNR, CDR2 FQNEAQ, per germline (reference sequence). CDR3: CASSEVLAGPSYEQYF. The DNA for the CDR3 is TGTGCCAGCAGTGAAGTCCTGGCAGGGCCTTCCTACGAGCAGTACTTC.

This chain connects TRBV7-3 to TRBJ1-6; maybe TRBD1 (6 bases). The CDR3 runs to 18 residues. Germline V lookup: CDR1 SGHTA, CDR2 FQGTGA. V gave up 1 base and J gave up 0 bases, with 13 bases separating them. CDR3 in DNA: TGTGCCAGCAGCTTAAAGGACAGCCAGAGCTCCTATAATTCACCCCTCCACTTT. It encodes CASSLKDSQSSYNSPLHF.

This clone was seen more than once but under ten times. This sequence joins TRBV28 and TRBJ2-7, with 7 nucleotides matching TRBD1. CDR3 size: 15 residues. The V gene end was trimmed by 5 bases and the J gene end by 3 bases; junction bases not matched to a gene: 10. The V gene's germline CDR1 is MDHEN and CDR2 SYDVKM. This chain's CDR3 is CASSTRDSIYYEQYF. The DNA for the CDR3 is TGTGCCAGCAGTACGAGGGACAGCATTTACTACGAGCAGTACTTC.

V is TRBV5-1 and J is TRBJ1-1, with 9 bases that match TRBD1. From germline, CDR1 is SGHRS and CDR2 YFSETQ. V was clipped by 5 bases and J by 4 bases; unmatched bases: 3. The length of the CDR3 is 13 residues. The CDR3 region has the DNA TGCGCCAGCAGTTCGGGACAGGGCACTGAAGCTTTCTTT. It is translated as CASSSGQGTEAFF.

The chain joins TRBV30 to TRBJ1-1; D might be TRBD1 (5 bases). Germline V gene sequence: CDR1 GTSNPN, CDR2 SVGIG (reference sequence). V was pared by 1 base and J by 4 bases, with 10 bases between. This CDR3 comprises 13 residues. DNA of the CDR3: TGTGCCTGGAGTGCAGGGTATCCCACTGAAGCTTTCTTT. This translates into CAWSAGYPTEAFF.

The genes are TRBV9 and TRBJ2-5; D may be TRBD1 (5 bases). The germline V gene has CDR1 SGDLS and CDR2 YYNGEE. The CDR3 is made up of 15 amino acids. V lost 4 bases and J 7 bases, leaving 20 bases between the germline ends. In nucleotides, the CDR3 is TGTGCCAGCAGCCTTCATGCTGGGGCTTCGGGGACCCAGTACTTC. Protein sequence: CASSLHAGASGTQYF.

This chain links TRBV5-1 with TRBJ1-2, with D perhaps matching TRBD1 (6 bases). CDR1 is SGHRS and CDR2 is YFSETQ in the germline V gene. V was pared by 0 bases and J by 8 bases, with 17 bases between. This CDR3 is built from 15 residues. The chain's CDR3 is CASSLAVSGAGGYTF. CDR3 in DNA: TGCGCCAGCAGCTTGGCTGTGTCAGGGGCCGGGGGCTACACCTTC.

The chain carries TRBV21-1 and TRBJ2-5; TRBD2 is the table's D call and was not checked against the DNA. TRBV21-1 is flagged as a pseudogene. The CDR3 runs 18 residues. CDR3 nucleotides: TGTGCCAGCAGCCACATGGAACTAGCGGGAGAGGTCGGGGAGACCCAGTACTTC. This codes for CASSHMELAGEVGETQYF.

The V gene is TRBV2, the J gene TRBJ2-3, with D perhaps matching TRBD2 (6 bases). Germline V gene lookup returns CDR1 SNHLY and CDR2 FYNNEI. CDR3 length: 15 residues. V lost 7 bases to trimming and J lost 5 bases, with 19 bases between them. CDR3: CASIIWDRGIDTQYF. CDR3 DNA sequence: TGTGCCAGCATTATTTGGGACCGGGGGATAGATACGCAGTATTTT.

This chain joins TRBV5-1 and TRBJ2-1; D unclear. V was clipped by 6 bases and J by 6 bases, with 13 bases between them. CDR1 and CDR2 (germline): SGHRS, YFSETQ. The CDR3 sequence is 13 residues long. CDR3 sequence reads: CASTWSERNEQFF. CDR3 coding DNA: TGCGCCAGCACCTGGTCCGAGCGCAATGAGCAGTTCTTC.

The rearrangement uses TRBV5-6 and TRBJ2-7, with 7 bases identical to TRBD1. V gave up 0 bases and J gave up 4 bases; unmatched junction bases: 7. This CDR3 spans 15 amino acids. The germline V gene encodes CDR1 SGHDT and CDR2 YYEEEE. CDR3 protein: CASSLVRDRSYEQYF. CDR3 DNA: TGTGCCAGCAGCTTGGTCCGGGACAGATCTTACGAGCAGTACTTC.

The chain combines TRBV7-8 with TRBJ1-2; 10 bases line up with TRBD1. The CDR3 loop spans 16 amino acids. The germline CDR1 and CDR2 sequences are SGHVS and FQNEAQ. V dropped 1 base and J dropped 6; count of bases not matched to a gene: 8. The chain's CDR3 is CASSLVLTGGLNGYTF. As DNA, the CDR3 is TGTGCCAGCAGCTTAGTGCTGACAGGGGGCTTAAATGGCTACACCTTC.

The rearrangement uses TRBV7-8 and TRBJ2-3; D perhaps matches TRBD1 (5 bases). Germline assignment: CDR1 SGHVS and CDR2 FQNEAQ. Trimming left V 4 bases short and J 3 bases short, with 14 bases between. The CDR3 extends over 15 amino acids. The CDR3 DNA reads TGTGCCAGCAGCTACGCAACCCAGGGTACAGATACGCAGTATTTT. Its translation is CASSYATQGTDTQYF.

The V and J genes are TRBV11-2 and TRBJ2-7; D gene unclear. This CDR3 contains 13 residues. V gave up 1 base and J gave up 3 bases, with 7 bases separating them. Looked up from germline, CDR1 is SGHAT and CDR2 is FQNNGV. The CDR3 DNA sequence: TGTGCCAGCAGCTTAGGCACAGTCTACGAGCAGTACTTC. This sequence encodes CASSLGTVYEQYF.

The chain links TRBV6-5 to TRBJ1-6, with a tentative D call TRBD1 (6 bases). V gave up 2 bases and J gave up 16 bases, with 12 bases separating them. Germline-derived CDR1 and CDR2 are MNHEY and SVGAGI. The CDR3 length is 12 residues. The CDR3 DNA reads TGTGCCAGCAGTTACGGGGGCCGTAGGCTCCACTTT. Amino acid sequence: CASSYGGRRLHF.